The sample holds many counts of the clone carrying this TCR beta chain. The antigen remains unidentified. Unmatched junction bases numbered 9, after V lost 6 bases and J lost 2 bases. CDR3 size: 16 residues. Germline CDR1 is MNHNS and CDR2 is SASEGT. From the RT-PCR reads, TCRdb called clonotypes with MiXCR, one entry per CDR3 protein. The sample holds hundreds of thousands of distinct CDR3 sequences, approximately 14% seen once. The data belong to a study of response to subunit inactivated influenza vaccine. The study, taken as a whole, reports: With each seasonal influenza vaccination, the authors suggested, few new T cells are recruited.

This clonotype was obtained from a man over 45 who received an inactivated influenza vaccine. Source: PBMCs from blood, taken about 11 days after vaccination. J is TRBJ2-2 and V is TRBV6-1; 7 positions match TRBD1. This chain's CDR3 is CASSRNRGRNTGELFF. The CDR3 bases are TGTGCCAGCAGCCGCAACAGGGGAAGAAACACCGGGGAGCTGTTTTTT.